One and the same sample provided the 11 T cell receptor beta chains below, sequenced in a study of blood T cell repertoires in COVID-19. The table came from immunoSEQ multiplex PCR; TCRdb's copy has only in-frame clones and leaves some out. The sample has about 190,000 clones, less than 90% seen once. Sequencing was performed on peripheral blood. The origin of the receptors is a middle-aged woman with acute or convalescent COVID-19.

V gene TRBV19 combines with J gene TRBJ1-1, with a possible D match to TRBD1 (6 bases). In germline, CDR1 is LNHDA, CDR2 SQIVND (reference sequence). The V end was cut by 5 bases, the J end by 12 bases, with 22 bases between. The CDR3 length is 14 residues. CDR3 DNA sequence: TGTGCCAGTAGTCCCGAGGACAGATCATTGGGAACTTTCTTT. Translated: CASSPEDRSLGTFF.

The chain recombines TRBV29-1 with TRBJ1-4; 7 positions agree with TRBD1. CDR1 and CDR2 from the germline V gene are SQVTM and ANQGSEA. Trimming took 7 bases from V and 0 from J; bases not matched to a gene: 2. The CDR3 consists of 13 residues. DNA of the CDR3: TGCAGCGCGGGGACAGCAACTAATGAAAAACTGTTTTTT. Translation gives CSAGTATNEKLFF.

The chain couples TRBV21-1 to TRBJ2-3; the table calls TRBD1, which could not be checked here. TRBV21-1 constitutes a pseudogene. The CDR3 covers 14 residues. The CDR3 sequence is CASTGDRSTDTQYF. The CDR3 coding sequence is TGTGCCAGCACCGGGGACAGGAGCACAGATACGCAGTATTTT.

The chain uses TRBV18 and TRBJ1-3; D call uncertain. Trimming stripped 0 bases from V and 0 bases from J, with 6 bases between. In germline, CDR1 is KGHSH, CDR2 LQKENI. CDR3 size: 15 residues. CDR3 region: CASSPPATSGNTIYF. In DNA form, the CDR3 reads TGTGCCAGCTCACCACCGGCAACCTCTGGAAACACCATATATTTT.

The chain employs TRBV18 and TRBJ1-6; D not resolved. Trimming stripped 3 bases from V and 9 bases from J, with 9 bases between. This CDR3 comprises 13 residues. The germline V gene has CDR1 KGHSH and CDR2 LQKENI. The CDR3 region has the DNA TGTGCCAGCTCACCGAGCGATTCTTCACCCCTCCACTTT. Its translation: CASSPSDSSPLHF.

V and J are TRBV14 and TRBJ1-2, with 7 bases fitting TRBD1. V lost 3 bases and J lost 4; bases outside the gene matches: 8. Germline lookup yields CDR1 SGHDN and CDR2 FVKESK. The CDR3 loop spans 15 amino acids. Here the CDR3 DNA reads TGTGCCAGCAGCCACCGGGGGACAGACCTCTATGGCTACACCTTC. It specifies CASSHRGTDLYGYTF.

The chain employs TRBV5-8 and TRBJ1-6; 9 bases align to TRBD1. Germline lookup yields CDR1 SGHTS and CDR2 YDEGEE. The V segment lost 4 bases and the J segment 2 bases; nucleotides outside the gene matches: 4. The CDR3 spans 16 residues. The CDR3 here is CASSLGTGTYNSPLHF. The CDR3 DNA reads TGTGCCAGCAGCCTGGGGACAGGGACCTATAATTCACCCCTCCACTTT. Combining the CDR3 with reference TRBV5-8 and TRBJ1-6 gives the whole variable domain EAGVTQSPTHLIKTRGQQATLRCSPISGHTSVYWYQQALGLGLQFLLWYDEGEERNRGNFPPRFSGRQFPNYSSELNVNALELEDSALYLCASSLGTGTYNSPLHFGNGTRLTVT.

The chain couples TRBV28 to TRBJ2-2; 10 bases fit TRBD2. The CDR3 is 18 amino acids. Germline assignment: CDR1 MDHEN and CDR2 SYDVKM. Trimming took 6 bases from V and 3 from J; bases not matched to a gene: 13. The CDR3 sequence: CASSPPMASGRHTGELFF. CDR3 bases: TGTGCCAGCAGCCCACCTATGGCTAGCGGGAGACACACCGGGGAGCTGTTTTTT.

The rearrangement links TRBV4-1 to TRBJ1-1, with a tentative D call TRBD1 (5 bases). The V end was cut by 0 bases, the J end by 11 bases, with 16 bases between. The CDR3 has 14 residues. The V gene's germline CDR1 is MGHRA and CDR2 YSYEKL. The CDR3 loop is CASSQEGGIGGAFF. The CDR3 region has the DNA TGCGCCAGCAGCCAAGAGGGGGGGATCGGTGGGGCTTTCTTT.

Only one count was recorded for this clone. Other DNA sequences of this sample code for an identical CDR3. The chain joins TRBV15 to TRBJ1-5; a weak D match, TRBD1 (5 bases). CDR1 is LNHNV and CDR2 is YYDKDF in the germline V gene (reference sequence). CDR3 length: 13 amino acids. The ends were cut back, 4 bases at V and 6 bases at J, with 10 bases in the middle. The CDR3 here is CATSKMGGQPQHF. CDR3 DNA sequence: TGTGCCACCAGCAAGATGGGGGGTCAGCCCCAGCATTTT.

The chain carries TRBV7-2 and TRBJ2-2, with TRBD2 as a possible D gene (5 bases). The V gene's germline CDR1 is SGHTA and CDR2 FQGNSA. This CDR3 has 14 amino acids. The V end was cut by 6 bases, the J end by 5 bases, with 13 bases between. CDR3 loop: CASSVGLLTGELFF. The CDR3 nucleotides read TGTGCCAGCAGTGTAGGACTTTTAACCGGGGAGCTGTTTTTT.